The 23 T cell receptor beta chains reported below all come from one sample, sequenced in a study of blood T cell repertoires in COVID-19 (dated by TCRdb to about 2020). The method behind the library was the immunoSEQ multiplex PCR assay. TCRdb holds this immuneACCESS table with in-frame rearrangements only. Some clones are missing; in checked studies, unresolved V genes explain under half, and the rest has no known cause. The sample records under 75,000 clones, 75% to 90% of which are singletons. Of the sample, roughly 2% falls within the top ten clones. The sequencing sample was made of peripheral blood. The receptors stem from a man aged 30-40 years with acute or convalescent COVID-19.

The rearrangement links TRBV24-1 to TRBJ2-6, with TRBD1 identical over 10 bases. Per germline, CDR1 KGHDR and CDR2 SFDVKD. The CDR3 loop spans 18 amino acids. The V segment lost 6 bases and the J segment 0 bases; nucleotides outside the gene matches: 7. CDR3 sequence (DNA): TGTGCCACCAGTCGAGGACAGGGGGGGCTCTCTGGGGCCAACGTCCTGACTTTC. Translating gives CATSRGQGGLSGANVLTF.

This chain connects TRBV4-1 to TRBJ2-3; 12 nucleotides line up with TRBD2. Germline lookup yields CDR1 MGHRA and CDR2 YSYEKL. J was trimmed by 2 bases and V by 2 bases; bases with no gene match: 5. The CDR3 runs to 17 residues. CDR3 sequence: CASSQLGTSGYTDTQYF. The CDR3 coding sequence is TGCGCCAGCAGCCAACTCGGGACTAGCGGGTACACAGATACGCAGTATTTT.

This clone was counted between two and nine times. The chain couples TRBV6-1 to TRBJ1-2; perhaps TRBD1 as D (5 bases). Germline CDR1 and CDR2: MNHNS and SASEGT. Trimming shortened V by 3 bases and J by 5 bases, and 10 bases separated the two germline ends. The length of the CDR3 is 13 residues. CDR3 amino acids: CASSEGGSYGYTF. CDR3 coding DNA: TGTGCCAGCAGTGAGGGGGGAAGTTATGGCTACACCTTC.

This clone is a singleton in its sample. This chain links TRBV2 with TRBJ2-3; D is uncertain. The V end lost 3 bases, the J end lost 2 bases, and 9 bases lay between the germline ends. The germline CDR1 and CDR2 sequences are SNHLY and FYNNEI. The CDR3 sequence is 14 residues long. CDR3 region: CASSDGRNTDTQYF. The DNA of the CDR3 is TGTGCCAGCAGTGATGGCAGGAACACAGATACGCAGTATTTT.

The chain employs TRBV10-3 and TRBJ1-1; tentatively, D is TRBD1 (6 bases). This CDR3 contains 15 residues. V shed 4 bases and J shed 1 base, with 13 bases lying between them. Germline V lookup: CDR1 ENHRY, CDR2 SYGVKD. CDR3 loop: CAISGPGGPNTEAFF. CDR3 nucleotide sequence: TGTGCCATCAGTGGCCCGGGGGGCCCGAACACTGAAGCTTTCTTT.

The genes are TRBV2 and TRBJ2-7, with TRBD1 matching 8 bases. The CDR3 extends over 12 amino acids. The V and J ends lost 6 bases and 5 bases, in that order; junction bases with no gene match: 3. The V gene's germline CDR1 is SNHLY and CDR2 FYNNEI. In DNA, the CDR3 is TGTGCCAGCAGACGGACAGGGAACGAGCAGTACTTC. Translating it yields CASRRTGNEQYF.

This chain links TRBV5-1 with TRBJ2-1; 9 nucleotides align to TRBD2. CDR1 is SGHRS, CDR2 YFSETQ, per germline. The J segment lost 8 bases and the V segment lost 4 bases, leaving 13 bases of the junction unmatched. The CDR3 loop spans 16 amino acids. In DNA form, the CDR3 reads TGCGCCAGCAGCCCAGGAAATAGCGGGAGTGGCGATGAGCAGTTCTTC. This translates into CASSPGNSGSGDEQFF.

This chain joins TRBV6-1 and TRBJ2-6, with D uncertain. The CDR3 is made up of 16 amino acids. The germline V gene has CDR1 MNHNS and CDR2 SASEGT. The germline V and J ends were trimmed by 1 base and 1 base, with 8 bases remaining between them. The CDR3 region has the DNA TGTGCCAGCAGTGAAGGGTCGAGTTCTGGGGCCAACGTCCTGACTTTC. Its translation: CASSEGSSSGANVLTF.

This clone is medium-sized. The chain recombines TRBV5-6 with TRBJ2-1; 8 bases fit TRBD2. The V gene's germline CDR1 is SGHDT and CDR2 YYEEEE. The CDR3 totals 15 residues. The trim removed 5 bases at V and 4 bases at J, leaving 8 bases unmatched. The CDR3 region has the DNA TGTGCCAGCAGTTTTTCGGGAGGGGTATACAATGAGCAGTTCTTC. Protein product: CASSFSGGVYNEQFF.

The chain links TRBV18 to TRBJ2-5; 8 nucleotides agree with TRBD1. Germline CDR1 KGHSH, CDR2 LQKENI. This CDR3 has 13 residues. With 6 bases clipped from V and 3 bases from J, the junction kept 3 bases outside the gene matches. CDR3 sequence (DNA): TGTGCCAGCTCGCAACAGGGGGAAGAGACCCAGTACTTC. Translation gives CASSQQGEETQYF.

The CDR3 DNA reads TGTGCCAGCAGCTTAGCTCAATCCTACGAGCAGTACTTC. Its translation is CASSLAQSYEQYF. The chain carries TRBV7-8 and TRBJ2-7, with D uncertain. The CDR3 spans 13 residues. CDR1 SGHVS and CDR2 FQNEAQ come from the germline V gene. V lost 0 bases and J 1 base, leaving 4 bases between the germline ends.

This CDR3 reads CASSPHAGIAKNIQYF. CDR3 in DNA: TGCGCCAGCAGCCCCCACGCGGGGATAGCCAAAAACATTCAGTACTTC. This chain joins TRBV4-1 and TRBJ2-4, with D possibly being TRBD2 (6 bases). The CDR3 is 16 residues long. The germline gives CDR1 MGHRA, CDR2 YSYEKL. The V end was cut by 4 bases, the J end by 0 bases, with 13 bases between.

This clone is a singleton in its sample. The chain employs TRBV20-1 and TRBJ2-5; a possible D gene is TRBD2 (6 bases). This CDR3 spans 11 amino acids. Germline V lookup: CDR1 DFQATT, CDR2 SNEGSKA (reference sequence). Trimming took off 5 bases at V and 5 bases at J, with 9 bases between the two ends. CDR3 nucleotides: TGCAGTGCTCCCCGGGGGGAGACCCAGTACTTC. It specifies CSAPRGETQYF.

The gene calls are TRBV19 and TRBJ2-1; TRBD2 agrees at 9 bases. The CDR3 totals 15 residues. Unmatched junction bases numbered 4, after V lost 3 bases and J lost 4 bases. Germline CDR1 LNHDA, CDR2 SQIVND (reference sequence). The CDR3 loop is CASSISSGIYNEQFF. The CDR3 region has the DNA TGTGCCAGTAGTATTTCTAGCGGGATTTACAATGAGCAGTTCTTC.

V and J are TRBV15 and TRBJ2-7; tentative D call: TRBD1 (7 bases). Per germline, CDR1 LNHNV and CDR2 YYDKDF (reference sequence). The CDR3 is 18 residues long. V was shortened by 1 base and J by 2 bases, with 21 bases between the two germline ends. This CDR3 is CATSRGGQGGTGTYEQYF. The CDR3 region has the DNA TGTGCCACCAGCAGAGGGGGGCAGGGGGGCACGGGAACCTACGAGCAGTACTTC.

The rearrangement joins TRBV25-1 to TRBJ2-5, with a possible D match to TRBD1 (6 bases). CDR1 MGHDK and CDR2 SYGVNS come from the germline V gene. The CDR3 is made up of 17 amino acids. V was shortened by 1 base and J by 4 bases, with 19 bases between the two germline ends. The CDR3 nucleotides are TGTGCCAGCAGTGAATTTGGCTCACGGTTAGGGGGAGAGACCCAGTACTTC. This codes for CASSEFGSRLGGETQYF.

This clone was found once. The chain recombines TRBV2 with TRBJ1-5; tentative D call: TRBD1 (5 bases). Per germline, CDR1 SNHLY and CDR2 FYNNEI. The V gene lost 8 bases and the J gene lost 0 bases, with 14 bases spanning the gap. The CDR3 runs to 15 residues. The CDR3 reads CASGRGSYSNQPQHF. CDR3 nucleotides: TGTGCCAGCGGTAGGGGCTCTTATAGCAATCAGCCCCAGCATTTT. Full variable domain (outside the CDR3, taken from reference TRBV2 and TRBJ1-5): EPEVTQTPSHQVTQMGQEVILRCVPISNHLYFYWYRQILGQKVEFLVSFYNNEISEKSEIFDDQFSVERPDGSNFTLKIRSTKLEDSAMYFCASGRGSYSNQPQHFGDGTRLSIL.

The V and J genes are TRBV28 and TRBJ1-5; D gene unclear. Trimming stripped 6 bases from V and 3 bases from J, with 12 bases between. Germline V gives CDR1 MDHEN, CDR2 SYDVKM. The CDR3 is 14 residues long. The CDR3 DNA is TGTGCCAGCAGACCCGGGTCCTTCAATCAGCCCCAGCATTTT. It specifies CASRPGSFNQPQHF.

This chain links TRBV27 with TRBJ2-7, with a tentative D call TRBD1 (5 bases). The germline V and J ends were trimmed by 7 bases and 2 bases, with 21 bases remaining between them. The CDR3 is 16 amino acids. Per germline, CDR1 MNHEY and CDR2 SMNVEV (reference sequence). Here the CDR3 DNA reads TGTGCCAGCATGTCCCCCAAAACACAGGAAGCCTACGAGCAGTACGTC. Residues: CASMSPKTQEAYEQYV.

The rearrangement uses TRBV20-1 and TRBJ1-5; possible D gene TRBD1, 5 bases. V dropped 3 bases and J dropped 7 bases, with 16 bases sitting between them. Germline V lookup: CDR1 DFQATT, CDR2 SNEGSKA (reference sequence). The CDR3 consists of 14 residues. CDR3 loop: CSASPGAGQQPQHF. In DNA form, the CDR3 reads TGCAGTGCTAGTCCTGGGGCAGGCCAACAGCCCCAGCATTTT.

This clone was seen only once. The genes are TRBV3-1 (or the pseudogene TRBV3-2) and TRBJ1-6; D uncertain. V was clipped by 0 bases and J by 7 bases, with 4 bases between them. The V gene's germline CDR1 is LGHDT and CDR2 YNNKEL (reference sequence). The CDR3 length is 13 residues. The CDR3 sequence is CASSQELNSPLHF. The CDR3, as DNA: TGTGCCAGCAGCCAAGAACTGAATTCACCCCTCCACTTT.

The rearrangement links TRBV3-1 (or the pseudogene TRBV3-2) to TRBJ1-2; D gene uncertain. V was trimmed by 1 base and J by 1 base, leaving 10 bases between them. Germline assignment: CDR1 LGHDT and CDR2 YNNKEL (reference sequence). This CDR3 has 15 residues. Here the CDR3 DNA reads TGTGCCAGCAGCCAAGGCGGCGGCGGTAACTATGGCTACACCTTC. Protein: CASSQGGGGNYGYTF.

V usage is TRBV4-2 and J usage is TRBJ1-4, with TRBD1 as a possible D gene (5 bases). The CDR3 is 17 residues long. V was cut by 0 bases and J by 3 bases, with 14 bases left in between. The germline V gene encodes CDR1 LGHNA and CDR2 YNFKEQ. The CDR3 loop is CASSQEGRVVANEKLFF. As DNA, the CDR3 is TGTGCCAGCAGCCAAGAGGGCAGGGTGGTGGCTAATGAAAAACTGTTTTTT.